This T cell receptor (beta chain) is from a study of blood T cell repertoires in COVID-19. Participants were placed into cohorts based on the clinical history they reported. Two negative PCRs, clearance, or symptom resolution characterized the recovered Cohort 3 donors. Source study methods: It was from reference gene primer amplification that nucleated cell counts were estimated. TCRdb's table, derived via immunoSEQ multiplex PCR, lists solely in-frame clones and lacks some. That table supplies the V and J calls and clone size; D and trimming were determined from the DNA. The table includes about 320,000 clones, around 86% detected once. The source material was PBMCs or T cells enriched from blood (not recorded which). The receptor was isolated from a man aged 60 to 69 who had recovered from COVID-19.

The CDR3 loop is CASSRRQGTNEKLFF. The CDR3 bases are TGCGCCAGCAGCCGCCGACAGGGAACTAATGAAAAACTGTTTTTT. V gene TRBV5-1 combines with J gene TRBJ1-4, with 7 nucleotides matching TRBD1. Germline V CDR1 and CDR2: SGHRS, YFSETQ. The CDR3 loop spans 15 amino acids. The J segment lost 1 base and the V segment lost 4 bases, leaving 4 bases of the junction unmatched.